This TCR beta chain emerged from a study of T cell responses to AZD1222 COVID-19 vaccine. The V gene's germline CDR1 is SGHTA and CDR2 FQGTGA. The CDR3 runs 18 residues. J lost 2 bases, V lost 5 bases, and 9 bases had no gene match. Using immunoSEQ multiplex PCR, the repertoire was profiled, and TCRdb retains in-frame clones only, with some absent. The table records about 100,000 clones, about 83% of them present only once. The sample was peripheral blood, taken on day 0 of AZD1222 vaccination. The rearrangement joins TRBV7-3 to TRBJ2-3, with 14 positions matching TRBD2. This clonotype was obtained from an adult in good health. The CDR3 sequence: CASSRGTSGRSVTDTQYF. The CDR3, as DNA: TGTGCCAGCAGCCGGGGGACTAGCGGGAGATCCGTCACAGATACGCAGTATTTT.